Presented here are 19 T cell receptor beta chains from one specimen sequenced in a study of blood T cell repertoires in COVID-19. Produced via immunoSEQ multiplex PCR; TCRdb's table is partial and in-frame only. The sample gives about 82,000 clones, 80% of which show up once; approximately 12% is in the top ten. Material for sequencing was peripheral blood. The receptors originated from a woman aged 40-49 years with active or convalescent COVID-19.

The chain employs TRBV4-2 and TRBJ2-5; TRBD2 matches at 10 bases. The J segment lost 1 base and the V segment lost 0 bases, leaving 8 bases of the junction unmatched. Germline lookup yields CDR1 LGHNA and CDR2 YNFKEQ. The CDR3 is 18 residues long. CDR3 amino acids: CASSQDFTSGMFQETQYF. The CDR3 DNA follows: TGTGCCAGCAGCCAAGATTTTACTAGCGGGATGTTCCAAGAGACCCAGTACTTC.

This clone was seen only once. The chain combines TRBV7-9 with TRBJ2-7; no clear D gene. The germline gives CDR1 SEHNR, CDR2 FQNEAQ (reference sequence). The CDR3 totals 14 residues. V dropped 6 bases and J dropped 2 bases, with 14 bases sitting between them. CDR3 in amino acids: CASRPVPQAYEQYF. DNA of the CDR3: TGTGCCAGCAGGCCTGTCCCTCAGGCCTACGAGCAGTACTTC. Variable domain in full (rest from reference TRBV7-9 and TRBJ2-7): DTGVSQNPRHKITKRGQNVTFRCDPISEHNRLYWYRQTLGQGPEFLTYFQNEAQLEKSRLLSDRFSAERPKGSFSTLEIQRTEQGDSAMYLCASRPVPQAYEQYFGPGTRLTVT.

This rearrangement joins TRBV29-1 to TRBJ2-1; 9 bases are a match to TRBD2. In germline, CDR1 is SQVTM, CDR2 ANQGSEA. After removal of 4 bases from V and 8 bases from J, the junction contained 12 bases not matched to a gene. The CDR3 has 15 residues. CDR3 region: CSVAETGTSIDEQFF. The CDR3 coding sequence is TGCAGCGTTGCGGAAACCGGGACTAGCATAGATGAGCAGTTCTTC.

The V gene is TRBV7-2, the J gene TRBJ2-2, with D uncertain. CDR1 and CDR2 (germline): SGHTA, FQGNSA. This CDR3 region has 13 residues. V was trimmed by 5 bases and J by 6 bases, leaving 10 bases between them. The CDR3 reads CASSNQVPGELFF. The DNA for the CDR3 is TGTGCCAGCAGCAACCAGGTTCCCGGGGAGCTGTTTTTT.

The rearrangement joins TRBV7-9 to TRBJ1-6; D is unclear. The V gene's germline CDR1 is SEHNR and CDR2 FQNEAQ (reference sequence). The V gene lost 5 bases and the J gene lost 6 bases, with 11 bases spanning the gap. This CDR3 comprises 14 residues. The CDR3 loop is CASSPLGPNSPLHF. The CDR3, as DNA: TGTGCCAGCAGCCCCCTTGGGCCTAATTCACCCCTCCACTTT.

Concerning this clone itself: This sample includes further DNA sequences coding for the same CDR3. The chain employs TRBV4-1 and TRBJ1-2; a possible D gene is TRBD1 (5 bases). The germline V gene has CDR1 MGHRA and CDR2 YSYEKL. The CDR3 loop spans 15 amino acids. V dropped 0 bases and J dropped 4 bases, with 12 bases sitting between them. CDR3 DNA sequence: TGCGCCAGCAGCCAAGATGGGGGGAAGGGCTATGGCTACACCTTC. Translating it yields CASSQDGGKGYGYTF.

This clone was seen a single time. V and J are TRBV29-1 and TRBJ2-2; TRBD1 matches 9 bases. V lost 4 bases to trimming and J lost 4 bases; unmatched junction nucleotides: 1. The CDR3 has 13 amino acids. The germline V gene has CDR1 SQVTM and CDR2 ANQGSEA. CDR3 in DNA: TGCAGCGTTGGACAGGGGGTCACCGGGGAGCTGTTTTTT. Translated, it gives CSVGQGVTGELFF.

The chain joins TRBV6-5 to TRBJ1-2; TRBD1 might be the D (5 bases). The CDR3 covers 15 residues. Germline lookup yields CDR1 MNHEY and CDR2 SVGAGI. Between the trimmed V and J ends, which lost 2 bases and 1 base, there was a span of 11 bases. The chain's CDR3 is CASSYRGSGNYGYTF. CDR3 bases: TGTGCCAGCAGTTACCGGGGGTCGGGTAACTATGGCTACACCTTC.

In nucleotides, the CDR3 is TGTGCCAGCAGCTTAGAACGGACTTCCTATAATTCACCCCTCCACTTT. This codes for CASSLERTSYNSPLHF. The chain carries TRBV7-2 and TRBJ1-6, with D hard to call. The CDR3 has 16 residues. Germline CDR1 SGHTA, CDR2 FQGNSA. V was clipped by 1 base and J by 1 base, with 8 bases between them.

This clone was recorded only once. The CDR3 is CASRLSGTGPLNPYEKLFF. The CDR3 nucleotides read TGTGCCAGCAGGCTCTCAGGGACAGGGCCCCTTAACCCTTATGAAAAACTGTTTTTT. V usage is TRBV28 and J usage is TRBJ1-4; 9 nucleotides match TRBD1. CDR1 MDHEN and CDR2 SYDVKM come from the germline V gene. The CDR3 has 19 residues. V lost 6 bases to trimming and J lost 6 bases; unmatched junction nucleotides: 20.

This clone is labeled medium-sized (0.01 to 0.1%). The CDR3 region is CASSEGTVTNEKLFF. The CDR3 bases are TGTGCCAGCAGTGAGGGGACAGTTACTAATGAAAAACTGTTTTTT. This chain connects TRBV25-1 to TRBJ1-4; 7 bases align to TRBD1. Germline V lookup: CDR1 MGHDK, CDR2 SYGVNS. This CDR3 region has 15 residues. The V gene end was trimmed by 3 bases and the J gene end by 2 bases; junction bases not matched to a gene: 3.

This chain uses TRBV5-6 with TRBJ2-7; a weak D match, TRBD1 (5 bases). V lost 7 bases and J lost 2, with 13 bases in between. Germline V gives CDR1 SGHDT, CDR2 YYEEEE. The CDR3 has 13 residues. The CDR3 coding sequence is TGTGCCAGCTCATCAGGGATTCCCTACGAGCAGTACTTC. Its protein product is CASSSGIPYEQYF.

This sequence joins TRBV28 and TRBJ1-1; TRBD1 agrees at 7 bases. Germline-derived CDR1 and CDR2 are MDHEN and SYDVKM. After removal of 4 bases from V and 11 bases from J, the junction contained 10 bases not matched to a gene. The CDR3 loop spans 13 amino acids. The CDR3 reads CASSSGQGVDAFF. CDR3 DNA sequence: TGTGCCAGCAGTTCGGGGCAGGGGGTTGACGCTTTCTTT. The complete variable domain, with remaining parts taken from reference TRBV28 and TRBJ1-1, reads DVKVTQSSRYLVKRTGEKVFLECVQDMDHENMFWYRQDPGLGLRLIYFSYDVKMKEKGDIPEGYSVSREKKERFSLILESASTNQTSMYLCASSSGQGVDAFFGQGTRLTVV.

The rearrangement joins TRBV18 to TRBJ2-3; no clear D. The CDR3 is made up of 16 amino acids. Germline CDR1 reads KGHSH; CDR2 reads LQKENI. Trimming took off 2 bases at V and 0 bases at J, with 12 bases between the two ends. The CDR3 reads CASSPMTYLSTDTQYF. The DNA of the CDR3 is TGTGCCAGCTCACCAATGACTTACCTTAGCACAGATACGCAGTATTTT.

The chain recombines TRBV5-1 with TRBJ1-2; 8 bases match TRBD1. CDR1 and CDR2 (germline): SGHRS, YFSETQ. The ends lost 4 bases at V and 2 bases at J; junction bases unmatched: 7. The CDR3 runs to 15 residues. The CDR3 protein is CASSPDRVYNYGYTF. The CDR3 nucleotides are TGCGCCAGCAGCCCGGACAGGGTTTACAACTATGGCTACACCTTC. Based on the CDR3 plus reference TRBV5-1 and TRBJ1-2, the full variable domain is KAGVTQTPRYLIKTRGQQVTLSCSPISGHRSVSWYQQTPGQGLQFLFEYFSETQRNKGNFPGRFSGRQFSNSRSEMNVSTLELGDSALYLCASSPDRVYNYGYTFGSGTRLTVV.

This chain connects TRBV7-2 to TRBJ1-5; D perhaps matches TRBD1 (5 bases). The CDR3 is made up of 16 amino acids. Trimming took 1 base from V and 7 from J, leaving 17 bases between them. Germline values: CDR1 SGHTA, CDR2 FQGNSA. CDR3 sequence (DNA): TGTGCCAGCAGCTTAGTCAAGGGGCCCTCGACACAGCCCCAGCATTTT. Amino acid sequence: CASSLVKGPSTQPQHF.

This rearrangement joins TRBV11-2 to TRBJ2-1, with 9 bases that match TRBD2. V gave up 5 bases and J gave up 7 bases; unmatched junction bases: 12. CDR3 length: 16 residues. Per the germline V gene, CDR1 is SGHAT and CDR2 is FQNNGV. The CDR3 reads CASSTYLAGVGNEQFF. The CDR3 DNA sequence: TGTGCCAGCAGCACATATTTAGCGGGAGTGGGGAATGAGCAGTTCTTC.

CDR3 DNA: TGTGCCAGCAGTTACCAGGGGGCGGTGAATTCACCCCTCCACTTT. It yields the protein CASSYQGAVNSPLHF. This sequence joins TRBV6-2 or TRBV6-3 and TRBJ1-6; 8 bases match TRBD1. The CDR3 contains 15 residues. The ends lost 2 bases at V and 7 bases at J; junction bases unmatched: 4. The germline gives CDR1 MNHEY, CDR2 SVGEGT.

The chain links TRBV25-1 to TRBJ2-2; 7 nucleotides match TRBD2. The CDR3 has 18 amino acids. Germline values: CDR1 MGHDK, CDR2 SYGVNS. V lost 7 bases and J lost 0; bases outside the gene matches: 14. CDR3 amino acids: CASNLRREGSPNTGELFF. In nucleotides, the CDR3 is TGTGCCAGCAACCTCCGAAGGGAGGGAAGCCCGAACACCGGGGAGCTGTTTTTT. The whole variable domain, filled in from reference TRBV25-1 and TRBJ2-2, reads EADIYQTPRYLVIGTGKKITLECSQTMGHDKMYWYQQDPGMELHLIHYSYGVNSTEKGDLSSESTVSRIRTEHFPLTLESARPSHTSQYLCASNLRREGSPNTGELFFGEGSRLTVL.